This T cell receptor beta chain was retrieved from a study of T cell responses to AZD1222 COVID-19 vaccine (dated by TCRdb to about 2021). About the study as a whole: A total of just over 230 trial participants underwent TCR sequencing, of whom roughly 210 received two doses of AZD1222 and some 25 received two doses of the MenACWY control vaccine. Enrollment into the trials was organized by age into subgroups of 18-55, 56-69 and 70-plus years, and those subgroups contained roughly 150, 30 and 60 TCR-sequenced participants, respectively. Study-level results and caveats: Because no day 14 peak-response samples were available, repertoires were characterized only after the peak T cell response. Reportedly, close to half of the unique spike-specific TCRs recognized epitopes lying outside the regions that are mutated in the B.1.351 and B.1.1.7 variants. A significant rise in spike-specific TCR breadth and depth was observed after two AZD1222 doses relative to day 0 and relative to MenACWY recipients. Participants were mostly white British and included more females than males, and it was suggested by the authors that clonal diversity may have been underestimated. In the small 56-69-year group, the increase in depth fell short of significance, most likely because of low power. Vaccine-associated CD4 TCRs spanned the whole spike protein, with dominant responses in regions 160-218 and 743-854. Only six AZD1222 recipients were SARS-CoV-2 seropositive at baseline, limiting conclusions about previously exposed vaccinees.

Worth noting for this clone: Its specific antigen is unknown. Per-base quality was not reported, and no clone a single base away is much larger than it.

The CDR3 regions of human TCRbeta chains were subjected to immunosequencing. The original methods were these. Repertoire TCRs were checked for matches against a reference library of SARS-CoV-2-specific TCRs that had been generated using the MIRA antigen-specificity platform. Breadth meant the fraction of unique TCRs that were SARS-CoV-2-associated, whereas depth meant the fraction of total T cells that were SARS-CoV-2-associated. Using the MIRA data, each spike-specific TCR was mapped to the spike region that the TCR reacts to and placed in a CD4 or CD8 class. Log10-transformed breadth and depth values were compared by one-way ANOVA with Sidak's multiple comparisons tests. This is the immuneACCESS table as TCRdb keeps it, with only in-frame sequences that have V and J called. A part of the clones is gone; compared with another copy, unresolved V genes explain less than half, and the rest is unexplained. The DNA gave D and trimming, while V, J and clone size come from that table. For this sample there are some 150,000 clones; approximately 95% appear just once. The ten top clones hold over 0.85% of the sample.

Read against the paper, the sample's time point label means: baseline before first vaccination. Read against the paper, the sample's treatment or condition label means: meningococcal conjugate vaccine given as trial control. The vaccinee samples were drawn from two UK trials, COV001 and COV002, one of which was a single-blind randomized controlled phase 2/3 trial testing AZD1222 (ChAdOx1 nCoV-19) in healthy adults. Trial participant PBMC samples were collected at day 0 and day 28 after the second dose for TCRbeta chain sequencing. The germline V gene encodes CDR1 LGHNA and CDR2 YNFKEQ. V is trimmed back by 3 bases and J by 6 bases, and the junction contains 6 bases that no gene match accounts for. CDR3 length: 16 amino acids, cysteine to phenylalanine. Here the CDR3 DNA is all that survives: 48 bases in frame from base 1.

Sequenced here: peripheral blood, sampled on day 0 of MenACWY control vaccination. Rearrangement joined TRBV4-2 to TRBJ1-5; TRBD1 matches 12 bases in the middle. This TCR derives from an adult in good health. The DNA sequence reads TGTGCCAGCAGCCAGGGAGGGACAGGGGGCGGTCAGCCCCAGCATTTT. The translation is CASSQGGTGGGQPQHF.